A single sample gave rise to the 10 T cell receptor beta chains below, sequenced in a study of identical twins. TCRdb re-called the 5' RACE reads through MiXCR, storing one row per CDR3 protein. The sample carries under 250,000 distinct CDR3 sequences, under 10% recorded once. These data were likewise used in another study, on yellow fever vaccine responses in identical twins.

The sample consisted of memory (CD45RO+) T cells sorted from blood. The origin of the receptors is a woman younger than 30 in good health.

The CDR3 sequence: CASSYHPGTSFFTGELFF. As DNA, the CDR3 is TGTGCCAGCAGTTACCACCCCGGGACTAGCTTCTTCACCGGGGAGCTGTTTTTT. V is TRBV6-2 or TRBV6-3 and J is TRBJ2-2; 9 positions agree with TRBD2. The CDR3 sequence is 18 residues long. The V and J ends lost 2 bases and 4 bases, in that order; junction bases with no gene match: 11. Germline values: CDR1 MNHEY, CDR2 SVGEGT.

This clonotype showed up many times. This sequence joins TRBV12-3 or TRBV12-4 and TRBJ2-1, with D perhaps TRBD2 (6 bases). Trimming removed 8 bases from V and 3 bases from J, with 11 bases in between. The CDR3 is 13 residues long. CDR3 nucleotides: TGTGCCAGCTCCCGGGGGAACTACAATGAGCAGTTCTTC. Residues: CASSRGNYNEQFF.

The CDR3 reads CASSEADVAGEQFF. The CDR3 nucleotides read TGTGCCAGCAGTGAAGCGGATGTAGCGGGAGAGCAGTTCTTC. The chain joins TRBV2 to TRBJ2-1, with 8 bases identical to TRBD2. This CDR3 spans 14 amino acids. V dropped 0 bases and J dropped 10; count of bases not matched to a gene: 5. CDR1 and CDR2 from the germline V gene are SNHLY and FYNNEI.

This clonotype has a handful of counts. This chain uses TRBV7-6 with TRBJ2-3; no definite D call. This CDR3 has 15 residues. V lost 2 bases to trimming and J lost 0 bases, with 9 bases between them. CDR1 and CDR2 from the germline V gene are SGHVS and FNYEAQ. The CDR3 region is CASSLSTSSTDTQYF. The CDR3 bases are TGTGCCAGCAGCTTATCCACCTCTAGCACAGATACGCAGTATTTT.

This clonotype was counted a few times. The chain combines TRBV7-2 with TRBJ2-2, with 10 nucleotides matching TRBD1. The length of the CDR3 is 16 residues. The V segment lost 3 bases and the J segment 2 bases; nucleotides outside the gene matches: 3. Germline loops: CDR1 SGHTA, CDR2 FQGNSA. This CDR3 reads CASSLRDRGNTGELFF. DNA of the CDR3: TGTGCCAGCAGCTTGAGGGACAGGGGAAACACCGGGGAGCTGTTTTTT.

This clonotype was detected ten times or more. The chain carries TRBV7-8 and TRBJ2-3, with D unresolved. Germline loops: CDR1 SGHVS, CDR2 FQNEAQ. The CDR3 covers 13 residues. Trimming left V 1 base short and J 5 bases short, with 7 bases between. CDR3 in amino acids: CASSLVHEDTQYF. CDR3 coding DNA: TGTGCCAGCAGCTTAGTACATGAAGATACGCAGTATTTT. Full variable domain (missing parts from reference TRBV7-8 and TRBJ2-3): GAGVSQSPRYKVAKRGQDVALRCDPISGHVSLFWYQQALGQGPEFLTYFQNEAQLDKSGLPSDRFFAERPEGSVSTLKIQRTQQEDSAVYLCASSLVHEDTQYFGPGTRLTVL.

This clonotype showed up many times. This CDR3 reads CASSPNSGAFYGYTF. CDR3 sequence (DNA): TGTGCCAGCAGCCCAAACAGTGGGGCTTTCTATGGCTACACCTTC. V gene TRBV3-1 combines with J gene TRBJ1-2; tentatively, D is TRBD1 (5 bases). V dropped 4 bases and J dropped 4 bases, with 16 bases sitting between them. The CDR3 totals 15 residues. Germline V gene data show CDR1 as LGHDT and CDR2 as YNNKEL (reference sequence).

This clonotype was observed a handful of times. The V call is TRBV7-8, the J call TRBJ2-7; the D is unclear. CDR1 SGHVS and CDR2 FQNEAQ come from the germline V gene. This CDR3 is built from 12 residues. Trimming removed 5 bases at V and 6 bases at J, with 11 bases between. In DNA form, the CDR3 reads TGTGCCAGCAGCAAAGAGCACGGCGAGCAGTACTTC. As protein: CASSKEHGEQYF.

The V and J genes are TRBV20-1 and TRBJ2-6, with a tentative D call TRBD2 (6 bases). Germline V gene data show CDR1 as DFQATT and CDR2 as SNEGSKA (reference sequence). The CDR3 spans 15 residues. Trimming removed 6 bases at V and 0 bases at J, with 12 bases between. CDR3 DNA sequence: TGCAGTGCGGAGGGAGCTAGCTCTGGGGCCAACGTCCTGACTTTC. Translated: CSAEGASSGANVLTF.

In its sample, this clonotype was seen many times. The chain uses TRBV12-3 or TRBV12-4 and TRBJ1-1; no firm D call. Trimming pared 3 bases from V and 4 bases from J, leaving 15 bases between. There are 15 residues in the CDR3. CDR3 coding DNA: TGTGCCAGCAGTTTCAGCGGACCTTCAGCCACTGAAGCTTTCTTT. Translating it yields CASSFSGPSATEAFF.